A selection of T cell receptor beta chains follows, all from one sample in a study of cytomegalovirus exposure and HLA in healthy donors. Assay: immunoSEQ multiplex PCR; the TCRdb copy retains only in-frame clones and omits some. The sample lists 300,000 to 400,000 clones, more than 80% occurring once. Source material: PBMCs. These receptors all stem from a woman aged 18-29 years in good health and CMV-seronegative. The CDR3 runs from the conserved cysteine through the conserved F or W. D genes are given only for firm matches. Part of the rows lack a size; the others show once, few, many or a class for expanded clones.

V gene	clone size	J gene	D gene	CDR3 protein	CDR3 DNA
TRBV9	.	TRBJ2-3	TRBD2	CASSVVAGGRTDTQYF	TGTGCCAGCAGCGTAGTCGCGGGGGGCCGCACAGATACGCAGTATTTT
TRBV6-1	.	TRBJ2-1	TRBD2	CASSEGLAGIYNEQFF	TGTGCCAGCAGTGAAGGACTAGCGGGGATCTACAATGAGCAGTTCTTC
TRBV30	.	TRBJ2-7	TRBD1	CAWSGDYRGAYEQYF	TGTGCCTGGAGTGGGGATTACAGGGGGGCCTACGAGCAGTACTTC
TRBV30	.	TRBJ2-5	.	CAWSVLWAQETQYF	TGTGCCTGGAGTGTACTTTGGGCGCAAGAGACCCAGTACTTC
TRBV4-1	.	TRBJ2-7	TRBD2	CASSHLAGYEQYF	TGCGCCAGCAGCCACCTAGCGGGGTACGAGCAGTACTTC
TRBV4-2	.	TRBJ1-3	.	CASSQDPGGGINTIYF	TGTGCCAGCAGCCAAGATCCGGGAGGGGGGATAAACACCATATATTTT
TRBV4-2	.	TRBJ1-1	TRBD1	CASSQGGQADLAFF	TGTGCCAGCAGCCAAGGGGGACAGGCCGATTTAGCTTTCTTT
TRBV27	.	TRBJ2-7	.	CASSPHLSSYEQYF	TGTGCCAGCAGTCCCCACCTAAGCTCCTACGAGCAGTACTTC
TRBV28	.	TRBJ1-6	TRBD1	CASSHRTGGEDSPLHF	TGTGCCAGCAGTCACCGGACAGGGGGTGAGGATTCACCCCTCCACTTT
TRBV2	.	TRBJ1-4	.	CASRGRQQASEKLFF	TGTGCCAGCAGGGGAAGACAGCAAGCCAGTGAAAAACTGTTTTTT
TRBV2	.	TRBJ2-1	TRBD2	CASSDRGLAIDEQFF	TGTGCCAGCAGTGATAGGGGACTAGCGATCGATGAGCAGTTCTTC
TRBV6-5	.	TRBJ2-1	TRBD1	CASSYDRASDEQFF	TGTGCCAGCAGTTATGACAGGGCCTCTGATGAGCAGTTCTTC
TRBV9	.	TRBJ2-1	.	CASSVQGGKGNEQFF	TGTGCCAGCAGCGTTCAGGGAGGAAAGGGGAATGAGCAGTTCTTC
TRBV6-1	.	TRBJ1-1	TRBD1	CASSRTGITEAFF	TGTGCCAGCAGTCGGACAGGGATCACTGAAGCTTTCTTT
TRBV6-1	.	TRBJ2-7	TRBD1	CASSGGGTGDYEQYF	TGTGCCAGCAGTGGGGGCGGGACAGGGGACTACGAGCAGTACTTC
TRBV27	.	TRBJ1-2	TRBD1	CASSSRQGFYGYTF	TGTGCCAGCAGTTCGAGACAGGGGTTTTATGGCTACACCTTC
TRBV5-4	.	TRBJ2-1	.	CASSLGGGAPKEQFF	TGTGCCAGCAGCTTGGGAGGGGGGGCCCCGAAGGAGCAGTTCTTC
TRBV28	.	TRBJ2-1	.	CASSFEYNEQFF	TGTGCCAGCAGTTTCGAGTACAATGAGCAGTTCTTC
TRBV30	.	TRBJ1-5	.	CAWRSGIHQPQHF	TGTGCCTGGAGATCAGGGATTCATCAGCCCCAGCATTTT
TRBV10-3	few	TRBJ2-7	TRBD2	CAIRWDYRGYEQYF	TGTGCCATCAGATGGGACTACCGGGGGTACGAGCAGTACTTC
TRBV28	.	TRBJ1-4	.	CASSFPGVANEKLFF	TGTGCCAGCAGTTTTCCAGGGGTGGCTAATGAAAAACTGTTTTTT
TRBV6-5	.	TRBJ2-1	.	CASSYQAGDNEQFF	TGTGCCAGCAGTTACCAAGCGGGTGACAATGAGCAGTTCTTC
TRBV28	.	TRBJ2-3	.	CASRISQLRASTDTQYF	TGTGCCAGCAGGATCAGTCAGCTGCGGGCCAGCACAGATACGCAGTATTTT
TRBV5-6	few	TRBJ1-2	.	CASSSATGHVIYGYTF	TGTGCCAGCAGCTCGGCAACGGGACACGTCATCTATGGCTACACCTTC
TRBV30	once	TRBJ2-3	.	CAWEDYFADTQYF	TGTGCCTGGGAGGACTATTTTGCAGATACGCAGTATTTT
TRBV5-4	.	TRBJ2-3	TRBD2	CASSLAPSGRDTQYF	TGTGCCAGCAGCTTGGCCCCTAGCGGGAGGGATACGCAGTATTTT
TRBV4-1	.	TRBJ2-5	.	CASSQGRGEETQYF	TGCGCCAGCAGCCAAGGCAGGGGGGAGGAGACCCAGTACTTC
TRBV4-1	.	TRBJ1-1	.	CASSQTNMNTEAFF	TGCGCCAGCAGCCAAACAAATATGAACACTGAAGCTTTCTTT
TRBV29-1	.	TRBJ1-2	.	CSVSEAANYGYTF	TGCAGCGTGTCAGAGGCCGCTAACTATGGCTACACCTTC
TRBV4-1	.	TRBJ2-1	TRBD2	CASSGRGSGRDEQFF	TGCGCCAGCAGCGGGCGCGGGTCCGGGAGGGATGAGCAGTTCTTC
TRBV7-8	.	TRBJ1-2	TRBD1	CASSSATGTGVYGYTF	TGTGCCAGCAGCTCAGCCACCGGGACAGGGGTCTATGGCTACACCTTC
TRBV7-9	once	TRBJ2-7	TRBD1	CASSFSPEQGAYWVYEQYF	TGTGCCAGCAGCTTTAGCCCCGAGCAGGGGGCCTACTGGGTGTACGAGCAGTACTTC
TRBV5-8	.	TRBJ2-2	.	CASSRGLTGELFF	TGTGCCAGCAGCCGGGGACTCACCGGGGAGCTGTTTTTT
TRBV18	.	TRBJ1-3	.	CASSPGTFGNTIYF	TGTGCCAGCTCCCCCGGGACTTTCGGAAACACCATATATTTT
TRBV25-1	few	TRBJ2-2	.	CASSEADTGELFF	TGTGCCAGCAGTGAAGCAGACACCGGGGAGCTGTTTTTT
TRBV5-6	.	TRBJ1-1	.	CASSRTALTEAFF	TGTGCCAGCAGCCGGACAGCTCTCACTGAAGCTTTCTTT
TRBV27	.	TRBJ2-7	TRBD1	CASTLRQGAYEQYF	TGTGCCAGCACCCTGCGGCAGGGGGCTTACGAGCAGTACTTC
TRBV9	.	TRBJ2-2	.	CASSVVSGTNTGELFF	TGTGCCAGCAGCGTAGTTAGCGGAACGAACACCGGGGAGCTGTTTTTT
TRBV18	.	TRBJ2-2	TRBD1	CASSPRTGTGELFF	TGTGCCAGCTCACCCCGGACAGGGACCGGGGAGCTGTTTTTT
TRBV4-1	once	TRBJ2-7	.	CASSQVAGSYEQYF	TGCGCCAGCAGCCAAGTGGCAGGGTCCTACGAGCAGTACTTC
TRBV30	.	TRBJ2-1	TRBD2	CAWATSGSYNEQFF	TGTGCCTGGGCGACTAGCGGGAGCTACAATGAGCAGTTCTTC
TRBV10-3	.	TRBJ1-3	TRBD1	CAISPYGQGAAGNTIYF	TGTGCCATCAGTCCATACGGACAGGGGGCAGCAGGAAACACCATATATTTT
TRBV25-1	.	TRBJ2-3	.	CASSTSTDTQYF	TGTGCCAGCAGCACTAGCACAGATACGCAGTATTTT
TRBV27	.	TRBJ1-1	.	CASSPTPQALTEAFF	TGTGCCAGCAGTCCAACCCCTCAAGCCCTAACTGAAGCTTTCTTT
TRBV27	.	TRBJ2-1	TRBD2	CASSFDSGAYNEQFF	TGTGCCAGCAGTTTCGATAGCGGGGCTTACAATGAGCAGTTCTTC
TRBV27	.	TRBJ2-7	.	CASSLFAGIFEQYF	TGTGCCAGCAGTTTATTTGCGGGCATTTTCGAGCAGTACTTC
TRBV5-8	.	TRBJ1-2	.	CASSATLGQNYGYTF	TGTGCCAGCAGCGCGACTTTGGGTCAAAACTATGGCTACACCTTC
TRBV13	.	TRBJ1-2	TRBD1	CASSLDRGNYGYTF	TGTGCCAGCAGCTTGGACAGGGGGAACTATGGCTACACCTTC
TRBV7-6	.	TRBJ1-5	TRBD1	CASSLGQGAAQPQHF	TGTGCCAGCAGCTTAGGACAGGGGGCGGCTCAGCCCCAGCATTTT
TRBV6-1	.	TRBJ1-5	.	CASSRGDVGNQPQHF	TGTGCCAGCAGTCGGGGGGATGTGGGCAATCAGCCCCAGCATTTT
TRBV29-1	.	TRBJ2-1	TRBD2	CSVEMTSGRRNEQFF	TGCAGCGTGGAAATGACTAGCGGGAGACGGAATGAGCAGTTCTTC
TRBV13	.	TRBJ2-7	TRBD2	CASSPRGVYEQYF	TGTGCCAGCAGCCCCCGGGGGGTCTACGAGCAGTACTTC
TRBV10-2	.	TRBJ2-3	.	CASSDLTRGAGTDTQYF	TGCGCCAGCAGTGACCTCACCCGGGGCGCGGGAACAGATACGCAGTATTTT
TRBV4-2	.	TRBJ2-7	.	CASSQVYSSYEQYF	TGTGCCAGCAGCCAAGTGTACAGCTCCTACGAGCAGTACTTC
TRBV20-1	.	TRBJ2-3	.	CSATRDTQYF	TGCAGTGCTACGCGGGATACGCAGTATTTT
TRBV30	.	TRBJ1-1	.	CAWTRPGGNTEAFF	TGTGCCTGGACCCGACCGGGGGGGAACACTGAAGCTTTCTTT
TRBV4-2	.	TRBJ2-1	TRBD2	CASSQGVAAGETYNEQFF	TGTGCCAGCAGCCAAGGGGTCGCGGCGGGAGAGACCTACAATGAGCAGTTCTTC
TRBV12-5	.	TRBJ1-3	.	CASGLGGLGNTIYF	TGTGCTAGTGGTCTCGGGGGGCTCGGAAACACCATATATTTT
TRBV5-1	.	TRBJ1-5	TRBD1	CASSLSRGQGFSNQPQHF	TGCGCCAGCAGCTTGTCCAGAGGACAGGGATTTAGCAATCAGCCCCAGCATTTT
TRBV30	once	TRBJ1-1	.	CAWSASGRGRAFF	TGTGCCTGGAGCGCTAGTGGCAGAGGCAGAGCTTTCTTT